This T cell receptor beta chain was retrieved from a study of OX40 agonist ivuxolimab in advanced cancers. Study summary: Three patients showed partial responses: one hepatocellular carcinoma and two cutaneous melanoma cases.

Trimming took off 0 bases at V and 1 base at J, with 21 bases between the two ends. The length of the CDR3 is 20 residues. Germline CDR1 LGHNA, CDR2 YSLEER. Sequencing was performed with immunoSEQ multiplex PCR; in TCRdb, only in-frame clones are kept and a portion is missing. The table shows 95,000 to 100,000 clones, with 90% to 95% occurring only once. The chain is built from TRBV4-3 and TRBJ2-2, with a tentative D call TRBD2 (6 bases). This sample comprised CD4+ or CD8+ T cells sorted from blood, obtained in a trial of the OX40 agonist ivuxolimab. The sequence came from an adult with an advanced solid tumor such as melanoma, head and neck, liver or kidney cancer. The CDR3 bases are TGCGCCAGCAGCCAAGAAACTAATATCCTTCTGCGGGGGAACACCGGGGAGCTGTTTTTT. Its protein product is CASSQETNILLRGNTGELFF.